This TCR beta chain is from a study of T cell changes during pregnancy in multiple sclerosis. Method: immunoSEQ multiplex PCR; TCRdb's copy keeps in-frame clones and lacks some. This sample yields 70,000 to 75,000 clones, of which 88% are seen a single time; 3% to 4% belongs to the top ten. There are 16 residues in the CDR3. CDR1 is MNHEY, CDR2 SMNVEV, per germline (reference sequence). Losses at the gene ends were 5 bases for V and 1 base for J; bases not matched to a gene: 5. The gene calls are TRBV27 and TRBJ2-1, with 10 bases matching TRBD2. Sequenced here: peripheral blood, sampled before pregnancy. This clonotype was sampled from a female donor with multiple sclerosis, enrolled in a pregnancy study. Written as DNA, the CDR3 is TGTGCCAGCAGTCCGGGACTAGCGAGATCCTACAATGAGCAGTTCTTC. Residues: CASSPGLARSYNEQFF.